Presented here are 22 T cell receptor beta chains from one specimen sequenced in a study of beta chain features in type 1 diabetes. As every portion of the isolated RNA was reverse transcribed, the sequencing read expressed TCRB transcripts. Sequencing was performed with immunoSEQ multiplex PCR; in TCRdb, only in-frame clones are kept and a portion is missing. The sample records fewer than 350,000 clones, about 19% being singletons. Material: naive CD4+ T cells from blood. All receptors derive from a woman aged 18-30 years in good health.

The rearrangement joins TRBV30 to TRBJ1-1; D is perhaps TRBD1 (6 bases). CDR1 is GTSNPN and CDR2 is SVGIG in the germline V gene (reference sequence). The V end was cut by 2 bases, the J end by 9 bases, with 16 bases between. This CDR3 has 13 residues. The CDR3 spells CAWSSGQTSQAFF. The CDR3 nucleotides read TGTGCCTGGAGTTCAGGACAGACCTCCCAAGCTTTCTTT. Full variable domain (outside the CDR3, taken from reference TRBV30 and TRBJ1-1): SQTIHQWPATLVQPVGSPLSLECTVEGTSNPNLYWYRQAAGRGLQLLFYSVGIGQISSEVPQNLSASRPQDRQFILSSKKLLLSDSGFYLCAWSSGQTSQAFFGQGTRLTVV.

This clone has more than one count but fewer than ten. This chain joins TRBV19 and TRBJ2-3, with D unresolved. Germline CDR1 is LNHDA and CDR2 is SQIVND (reference sequence). Trimming shortened V by 0 bases and J by 1 base, and 23 bases separated the two germline ends. The CDR3 has 20 amino acids. For the CDR3, the DNA is TGTGCCAGTAGTATAGATACATCCGTCGTGCCCAATCCAGGCACAGATACGCAGTATTTT. Protein sequence: CASSIDTSVVPNPGTDTQYF.

The chain employs TRBV4-1 and TRBJ2-2; 7 nucleotides match TRBD2. Trimming removed 4 bases from V and 3 bases from J; junction bases left unmatched: 5. CDR1 and CDR2 from the germline V gene are MGHRA and YSYEKL. This CDR3 has 15 amino acids. This chain's CDR3 is CASSPLAAHTGELFF. In DNA, the CDR3 is TGCGCCAGCAGCCCTCTAGCGGCTCACACCGGGGAGCTGTTTTTT.

Turning to this clone: At one boundary the junction diverges from the germline segment, which might be a read error. The chain carries TRBV7-7 and TRBJ2-3; 7 positions match TRBD2. Germline V gives CDR1 SSHAT, CDR2 FNYEAQ (reference sequence). The CDR3 runs 15 residues. CDR3 nucleotides: TGTGCTAGCAGCTTAAATGGCGGGAGTGCAGATACGCAGTATTTT. Translated, it gives CASSLNGGSADTQYF. The whole variable domain, remainder taken from reference TRBV7-7 and TRBJ2-3, is GAGVSQSPRYKVTKRGQDVTLRCDPISSHATLYWYQQALGQGPEFLTYFNYEAQPDKSGLPSDRFSAERPEGSISTLTIQRTEQRDSAMYRCASSLNGGSADTQYFGPGTRLTVL.

This chain uses TRBV2 with TRBJ1-4, with 7 bases aligning to TRBD1. Germline trimming cut 2 bases from V and 10 bases from J; bases unmatched to any gene: 4. The CDR3 is 13 amino acids. Germline CDR1 and CDR2: SNHLY and FYNNEI. This CDR3 reads CASSESDRVKLFF. The DNA for the CDR3 is TGTGCCAGCAGTGAAAGCGACAGGGTAAAACTGTTTTTT.

The chain combines TRBV21-1 with TRBJ2-1; the DNA was not used to check the table's D call, TRBD1. TRBV21-1 is annotated as a pseudogene. The CDR3 spans 16 residues. CDR3 sequence (DNA): TGTGCCAGCAGCCTACCTTGGGACAGGGAGAATCGATCGCAGTTCTTC. Protein product: CASSLPWDRENRSQFF.

In its sample, this clone was seen a few times. The chain joins TRBV2 to TRBJ1-2; D gene uncertain. Germline-derived CDR1 and CDR2 are SNHLY and FYNNEI. The CDR3 covers 14 residues. The ends were cut back, 8 bases at V and 1 base at J, with 14 bases in the middle. For the CDR3, the DNA is TGTGCCAGCCAACTCCGGTCGGGTAACTATGGCTACACCTTC. Protein product: CASQLRSGNYGYTF.

The chain carries TRBV7-9 and TRBJ1-2, with 7 bases identical to TRBD1. CDR3 length: 14 amino acids. After removal of 1 base from V and 5 bases from J, the junction contained 4 bases not matched to a gene. Germline values: CDR1 SEHNR, CDR2 FQNEAQ (reference sequence). In DNA form, the CDR3 reads TGTGCCAGCAGCTTAGGGACAGGACCTTATGGCTACACCTTC. This translates into CASSLGTGPYGYTF.

This clone was seen more than once but under ten times. The chain employs TRBV4-3 and TRBJ2-3; tentative D call: TRBD2 (6 bases). The CDR3 is made up of 16 amino acids. Germline CDR1 LGHNA, CDR2 YSLEER. Trimming cost V 3 bases and J 2 bases, with 15 bases left between them. The CDR3 loop reads CASSHLTGVPTDTQYF. CDR3 sequence (DNA): TGCGCCAGCAGCCACCTAACGGGGGTGCCCACAGATACGCAGTATTTT.

The CDR3 is CASSLSSPRDGYTF. The CDR3 coding sequence is TGTGCCAGCAGTTTATCGTCGCCGAGGGATGGCTACACCTTC. The chain links TRBV27 to TRBJ1-2; D is undetermined. The germline V gene encodes CDR1 MNHEY and CDR2 SMNVEV (reference sequence). This CDR3 region has 14 residues. Trimming stripped 0 bases from V and 6 bases from J, with 11 bases between.

The genes are TRBV13 and TRBJ1-2; maybe TRBD1 (5 bases). The CDR3 sequence is 14 residues long. The germline CDR1 and CDR2 sequences are PRHDT and FYEKMQ (reference sequence). The V and J ends lost 3 bases and 8 bases respectively, with 16 bases between them. CDR3 loop: CASSLGGVPRGYTF. The DNA of the CDR3 is TGTGCCAGCAGCTTGGGGGGGGTTCCAAGAGGCTACACCTTC.

This clone was detected only a few times. The same CDR3 also results from other DNA sequences found in this sample. J is TRBJ2-5 and V is TRBV5-1; 7 bases map to TRBD1. Germline CDR1 is SGHRS and CDR2 is YFSETQ. The CDR3 totals 14 residues. V shed 4 bases and J 2 bases; nucleotides not matched to a gene: 5. The CDR3 spells CASSLGTAQETQYF. In DNA form, the CDR3 reads TGCGCCAGCAGCCTCGGGACAGCTCAAGAGACCCAGTACTTC.

The chain couples TRBV10-3 to TRBJ2-7; a possible D gene is TRBD2 (6 bases). V lost 6 bases and J lost 4, with 19 bases in between. Germline V lookup: CDR1 ENHRY, CDR2 SYGVKD. This CDR3 region has 15 residues. In DNA form, the CDR3 reads TGTGCCATCAGCGCCGGGAGCGGGTTGGCGTACGAGCAGTACTTC. Translation: CAISAGSGLAYEQYF.

The J gene is TRBJ2-5, the V gene TRBV7-2, with D perhaps TRBD2 (6 bases). Germline-derived CDR1 and CDR2 are SGHTA and FQGNSA. V lost 5 bases to trimming and J lost 5 bases, with 15 bases between them. This CDR3 has 14 amino acids. In nucleotides, the CDR3 is TGTGCCAGCAGCCGACCACCGGGGGTCGAGACCCAGTACTTC. It specifies CASSRPPGVETQYF.

This clone was counted only a few times. The chain has TRBV25-1 and TRBJ2-5, with 8 bases identical to TRBD2. This CDR3 is built from 15 residues. Germline CDR1 MGHDK, CDR2 SYGVNS. Trimming removed 4 bases from V and 4 bases from J; junction bases left unmatched: 8. CDR3 nucleotide sequence: TGTGCCAGCAGTGGGGGACTAGGAGAGGCAGAGACCCAGTACTTC. Amino acid sequence: CASSGGLGEAETQYF.

This rearrangement joins TRBV5-4 to TRBJ2-1, with D possibly matching TRBD2 (5 bases). CDR1 is SGHNT, CDR2 YYREEE, per germline (reference sequence). The CDR3 has 13 residues. V lost 1 base to trimming and J lost 6 bases, with 8 bases between them. For the CDR3, the DNA is TGTGCCAGCAGCTTGTCTAGCAGCAATGAGCAGTTCTTC. Its translation: CASSLSSSNEQFF. The whole variable domain, filled in from reference TRBV5-4 and TRBJ2-1, reads ETGVTQSPTHLIKTRGQQVTLRCSSQSGHNTVSWYQQALGQGPQFIFQYYREEENGRGNFPPRFSGLQFPNYSSELNVNALELDDSALYLCASSLSSSNEQFFGPGTRLTVL.

The chain has TRBV4-2 and TRBJ2-5; 16 bases match TRBD2. CDR1 and CDR2 (germline): LGHNA, YNFKEQ. The ends lost 3 bases at V and 2 bases at J; junction bases unmatched: 3. The CDR3 consists of 17 residues. The CDR3 loop is CASSHSGLAGGQETQYF. The CDR3 DNA follows: TGTGCCAGCAGCCACTCGGGACTAGCGGGGGGGCAAGAGACCCAGTACTTC.

V gene TRBV5-5 combines with J gene TRBJ2-1; TRBD1 matches at 7 bases. From germline, CDR1 is SGHKS and CDR2 YYEKEE (reference sequence). Trimming took 5 bases from V and 5 from J; bases not matched to a gene: 10. The CDR3 is made up of 15 amino acids. CDR3 bases: TGTGCCAGCAGACGCGACAGGGAGTTCAACAATGAGCAGTTCTTC. It is translated as CASRRDREFNNEQFF. Using reference TRBV5-5 and TRBJ2-1 for the parts outside the CDR3, the full variable domain is DAGVTQSPTHLIKTRGQQVTLRCSPISGHKSVSWYQQVLGQGPQFIFQYYEKEERGRGNFPDRFSARQFPNYSSELNVNALLLGDSALYLCASRRDREFNNEQFFGPGTRLTVL.

This clone was detected a few times. The V call is TRBV19, the J call TRBJ2-1; TRBD2 aligns across 8 bases. Trimming cost V 11 bases and J 14 bases; bases outside gene matches: 14. The CDR3 is 12 amino acids. Germline V lookup: CDR1 LNHDA, CDR2 SQIVND (reference sequence). Here the CDR3 reads CAGPPGLGGEFF. The CDR3 DNA reads as TGTGCCGGACCGCCGGGCCTCGGGGGGGAGTTCTTC.

This clone has a handful of counts. J is TRBJ1-1 and V is TRBV14; unclear D gene. Germline V gene data show CDR1 as SGHDN and CDR2 as FVKESK. The CDR3 has 13 residues. V was pared by 1 base and J by 0 bases, with 3 bases between. The CDR3 DNA sequence: TGTGCCAGCAGCCAAGCCTTGAACACTGAAGCTTTCTTT. The encoded protein is CASSQALNTEAFF.

J is TRBJ1-2 and V is TRBV18; D is possibly TRBD1 (5 bases). Between the trimmed V and J ends, which lost 2 bases and 0 bases, there was a span of 22 bases. This CDR3 region has 19 residues. Germline V gene data show CDR1 as KGHSH and CDR2 as LQKENI. CDR3 amino acids: CASSPGQGNFAGSNYGYTF. Here the CDR3 DNA reads TGTGCCAGCTCACCAGGGCAGGGAAATTTCGCAGGGTCTAACTATGGCTACACCTTC.

This clone was seen more than once but under ten times. The chain links TRBV5-1 to TRBJ2-2; 7 bases fit TRBD2. Losses at the gene ends were 0 bases for V and 5 bases for J; bases not matched to a gene: 1. This CDR3 region has 14 residues. Germline-derived CDR1 and CDR2 are SGHRS and YFSETQ. The CDR3 protein is CASSLDGGTGELFF. CDR3 DNA: TGCGCCAGCAGCTTGGACGGGGGGACCGGGGAGCTGTTTTTT.